The rows below give T cell receptor beta chains drawn from one sample of a study of T cell responses to AZD1222 COVID-19 vaccine. TCRdb's table, derived via immunoSEQ multiplex PCR, lists solely in-frame clones and lacks some. The sample yields about 140,000 clones, approximately 95% seen once. This specimen was peripheral blood, taken on day 0 of MenACWY control vaccination. These receptors were obtained from an adult in good health. Each CDR3 is given with its conserved first and last residue. The D gene is left open where the match is weak. Size values are once, few and many counts, or a class for expanded clones, and some rows have none.

V gene: TRBV27
D gene: NA
J gene: TRBJ1-1
clone size: NA
CDR3 protein: CASSATQGLNTEAFF
CDR3 DNA: TGTGCCAGCAGTGCTACACAGGGATTGAACACTGAAGCTTTCTTT

V gene: TRBV5-6
D gene: NA
J gene: TRBJ1-2
clone size: NA
CDR3 protein: CASTELGLDGYTF
CDR3 DNA: TGTGCCAGCACCGAGCTGGGCTTGGATGGCTACACCTTC

V gene: TRBV6-4
D gene: NA
J gene: TRBJ2-2
clone size: NA
CDR3 protein: CASKGKGNGELFF
CDR3 DNA: TGTGCCAGCAAAGGAAAGGGGAACGGGGAGCTGTTTTTT

V gene: TRBV18
D gene: NA
J gene: TRBJ2-1
clone size: NA
CDR3 protein: CASSPITNYLGDEQFF
CDR3 DNA: TGTGCCAGCTCACCAATAACTAACTATTTGGGGGATGAGCAGTTCTTC

V gene: TRBV12-5
D gene: TRBD2
J gene: TRBJ2-3
clone size: NA
CDR3 protein: CASGPGLASSTDTQYF
CDR3 DNA: TGTGCTAGTGGTCCCGGACTAGCTTCTAGCACAGATACGCAGTATTTT

V gene: TRBV9
D gene: NA
J gene: TRBJ2-3
clone size: NA
CDR3 protein: CASSAQTGDRDTQYF
CDR3 DNA: TGTGCCAGCAGCGCACAGACCGGGGACCGCGATACGCAGTATTTT

V gene: TRBV28
D gene: TRBD1
J gene: TRBJ2-5
clone size: NA
CDR3 protein: CASSWGQGGETQYF
CDR3 DNA: TGTGCCAGCAGTTGGGGACAGGGGGGAGAGACCCAGTACTTC

V gene: TRBV3-1/TRBV3-2
D gene: TRBD2
J gene: TRBJ2-7
clone size: NA
CDR3 protein: CASSPGLASEQYF
CDR3 DNA: TGTGCCAGCAGCCCGGGACTAGCGAGCGAGCAGTACTTC

V gene: TRBV5-1
D gene: TRBD1
J gene: TRBJ2-7
clone size: NA
CDR3 protein: CASSRSGTGNYEQYF
CDR3 DNA: TGCGCCAGCAGCCGTTCCGGGACAGGGAACTACGAGCAGTACTTC

V gene: TRBV24-1
D gene: NA
J gene: TRBJ1-1
clone size: NA
CDR3 protein: CATSESGKNTEAFF
CDR3 DNA: TGTGCCACCAGTGAGTCAGGGAAGAACACTGAAGCTTTCTTT

V gene: TRBV6-5
D gene: NA
J gene: TRBJ1-1
clone size: NA
CDR3 protein: CASSYDDGTEAFF
CDR3 DNA: TGTGCCAGCAGTTACGACGATGGCACTGAAGCTTTCTTT

V gene: TRBV30
D gene: NA
J gene: TRBJ2-7
clone size: NA
CDR3 protein: CAWSRRDNRAASYEQYF
CDR3 DNA: TGTGCCTGGAGCCGACGGGACAATCGGGCCGCCTCCTACGAGCAGTACTTC

V gene: TRBV10-1
D gene: NA
J gene: TRBJ2-7
clone size: few
CDR3 protein: CASSARDKSYEQYF
CDR3 DNA: TGCGCCAGCAGTGCAAGGGACAAGAGCTACGAGCAGTACTTC

V gene: TRBV6-2/TRBV6-3
D gene: NA
J gene: TRBJ2-7
clone size: NA
CDR3 protein: CASSYSMNEQYF
CDR3 DNA: TGTGCCAGCAGTTACTCTATGAACGAGCAGTACTTC

V gene: TRBV5-4
D gene: NA
J gene: TRBJ1-2
clone size: NA
CDR3 protein: CASSLSSGLGYTF
CDR3 DNA: TGTGCCAGCAGCTTGAGTAGTGGGCTGGGTTACACCTTC

V gene: TRBV9
D gene: NA
J gene: TRBJ1-6
clone size: NA
CDR3 protein: CASSVDDRQFVSPLHF
CDR3 DNA: TGTGCCAGCAGCGTAGATGACCGGCAGTTCGTGTCACCCCTCCACTTT

V gene: TRBV7-9
D gene: NA
J gene: TRBJ1-5
clone size: NA
CDR3 protein: CASSLGEQPQHF
CDR3 DNA: TGTGCCAGCAGCTTAGGGGAACAGCCCCAGCATTTT

V gene: TRBV28
D gene: NA
J gene: TRBJ1-1
clone size: NA
CDR3 protein: CASSFKVGYTEAFF
CDR3 DNA: TGTGCCAGCAGTTTTAAGGTCGGCTACACTGAAGCTTTCTTT

V gene: TRBV9
D gene: TRBD2
J gene: TRBJ2-7
clone size: NA
CDR3 protein: CASSVLAGTYEQYF
CDR3 DNA: TGTGCCAGCAGCGTCTTAGCGGGAACCTACGAGCAGTACTTC

V gene: TRBV4-1
D gene: NA
J gene: TRBJ2-7
clone size: NA
CDR3 protein: CASSQDQRGWLEQYF
CDR3 DNA: TGCGCCAGCAGCCAAGATCAGAGGGGCTGGCTCGAGCAGTACTTC

V gene: TRBV4-1
D gene: NA
J gene: TRBJ1-3
clone size: NA
CDR3 protein: CASSQDRKNTIYF
CDR3 DNA: TGCGCCAGCAGCCAAGATCGAAAGAACACCATATATTTT

V gene: TRBV29-1
D gene: NA
J gene: TRBJ1-2
clone size: NA
CDR3 protein: CSVEKAGDGYTF
CDR3 DNA: TGCAGCGTTGAGAAGGCAGGGGATGGCTACACCTTC

V gene: TRBV6-5
D gene: NA
J gene: TRBJ2-7
clone size: NA
CDR3 protein: CASSLAGNSYEQYF
CDR3 DNA: TGTGCCAGCAGTCTTGCGGGGAACTCCTACGAGCAGTACTTC

V gene: TRBV7-2
D gene: NA
J gene: TRBJ2-1
clone size: NA
CDR3 protein: CASSFWTDYNEQFF
CDR3 DNA: TGTGCCAGCAGCTTCTGGACAGATTACAATGAGCAGTTCTTC

V gene: TRBV19
D gene: NA
J gene: TRBJ1-1
clone size: NA
CDR3 protein: CASSMRGADAFF
CDR3 DNA: TGTGCCAGTAGTATGCGGGGGGCGGACGCTTTCTTT

V gene: TRBV29-1
D gene: NA
J gene: TRBJ2-7
clone size: NA
CDR3 protein: CSAGGTYEQYF
CDR3 DNA: TGCAGCGCGGGGGGCACTTACGAGCAGTACTTC

V gene: TRBV7-9
D gene: TRBD1
J gene: TRBJ2-5
clone size: NA
CDR3 protein: CASSSRQGPYQETQYF
CDR3 DNA: TGTGCCAGCAGCTCACGACAGGGACCGTACCAAGAGACCCAGTACTTC

V gene: TRBV19
D gene: NA
J gene: TRBJ1-2
clone size: NA
CDR3 protein: CASSIFALGSNYGYTF
CDR3 DNA: TGTGCCAGTAGTATTTTCGCGTTGGGCTCTAACTATGGCTACACCTTC

V gene: TRBV27
D gene: TRBD1
J gene: TRBJ1-2
clone size: NA
CDR3 protein: CASSPSQGGGYTF
CDR3 DNA: TGTGCCAGCAGTCCTTCCCAGGGGGGTGGCTACACCTTC

V gene: TRBV6-1
D gene: TRBD2
J gene: TRBJ2-7
clone size: NA
CDR3 protein: CASSEGASGFYYEQYF
CDR3 DNA: TGTGCCAGCAGTGAAGGGGCTAGCGGCTTTTACTACGAGCAGTACTTC

V gene: TRBV19
D gene: NA
J gene: TRBJ1-2
clone size: NA
CDR3 protein: CASSEGGHYGYTF
CDR3 DNA: TGTGCCAGTAGTGAGGGCGGGCACTATGGCTACACCTTC

V gene: TRBV6-1
D gene: TRBD1
J gene: TRBJ1-3
clone size: few
CDR3 protein: CASREDRAGNTIYF
CDR3 DNA: TGTGCCAGCAGGGAAGACAGGGCTGGAAACACCATATATTTT

V gene: TRBV5-1
D gene: NA
J gene: TRBJ1-2
clone size: NA
CDR3 protein: CASSLDTYGYTF
CDR3 DNA: TGCGCCAGCAGCTTGGACACCTATGGCTACACCTTC

V gene: TRBV7-9
D gene: TRBD2
J gene: TRBJ2-5
clone size: once
CDR3 protein: CASSLASGGGRETQYF
CDR3 DNA: TGTGCCAGCAGCTTAGCGTCGGGAGGGGGGCGAGAGACCCAGTACTTC

V gene: TRBV7-2
D gene: NA
J gene: TRBJ1-2
clone size: NA
CDR3 protein: CASSLAGRIDYGYTF
CDR3 DNA: TGTGCCAGCAGCTTAGCTGGCAGGATTGACTATGGCTACACCTTC

V gene: TRBV4-3
D gene: NA
J gene: TRBJ1-2
clone size: once
CDR3 protein: CASSQDSANYGYTF
CDR3 DNA: TGCGCCAGCAGCCAAGACTCTGCTAACTATGGCTACACCTTC

V gene: TRBV7-3
D gene: NA
J gene: TRBJ2-3
clone size: NA
CDR3 protein: CASSFGGRQATIGTDTQYF
CDR3 DNA: TGTGCCAGCAGCTTTGGAGGACGACAGGCCACTATAGGCACAGATACGCAGTATTTT

V gene: TRBV4-2
D gene: NA
J gene: TRBJ1-2
clone size: once
CDR3 protein: CASSRGGDGYTF
CDR3 DNA: TGTGCCAGCAGCCGGGGAGGGGATGGCTACACCTTC

V gene: TRBV7-2
D gene: NA
J gene: TRBJ1-5
clone size: NA
CDR3 protein: CASTLGGTTNQPQHF
CDR3 DNA: TGTGCCAGCACCCTTGGGGGTACTACCAATCAGCCCCAGCATTTT

V gene: TRBV15
D gene: TRBD2
J gene: TRBJ2-1
clone size: NA
CDR3 protein: CATSRAGAGGRNEQFF
CDR3 DNA: TGTGCCACCAGCAGAGCGGGAGCGGGGGGGAGAAATGAGCAGTTCTTC

V gene: TRBV5-1
D gene: NA
J gene: TRBJ1-6
clone size: few
CDR3 protein: CASSLETGNSPLHF
CDR3 DNA: TGCGCCAGCAGCTTGGAAACAGGGAATTCACCCCTCCACTTT